The source of this T cell receptor beta chain is a study of cytomegalovirus exposure and HLA in healthy donors. Findings and caveats of the study: Presence/absence analyses treated sequencing depth as roughly uniform across donors. The majority of TCR sequences were rare, yet some public TCRs appeared in many donors. Most CMV-associated TCR beta chains appeared HLA-restricted in a later analysis. Sequencing likely produced, as an artifact, a cluster of highly shared sequence variants.

The primer mix had 60 Vbeta and 13 Jbeta primers. Generated by immunoSEQ multiplex PCR, the TCRdb table keeps only in-frame clones and is missing some. The sample holds some 150,000 clones, around 10% seen once. A note on this clone: What it recognizes is unknown.

Germline V gene data show CDR1 as SGDLS and CDR2 as YYNGEE. V lost 0 bases to trimming and J lost 3 bases, with 9 bases between them. The CDR3 has 14 residues. Source material: PBMCs. The TCR comes from a woman aged 40 to 55 in good health and CMV-seropositive. This chain uses TRBV9 with TRBJ2-5; D call uncertain. The CDR3 sequence: CASSVAPYEETQYF. CDR3 in DNA: TGTGCCAGCAGCGTAGCTCCCTACGAAGAGACCCAGTACTTC.